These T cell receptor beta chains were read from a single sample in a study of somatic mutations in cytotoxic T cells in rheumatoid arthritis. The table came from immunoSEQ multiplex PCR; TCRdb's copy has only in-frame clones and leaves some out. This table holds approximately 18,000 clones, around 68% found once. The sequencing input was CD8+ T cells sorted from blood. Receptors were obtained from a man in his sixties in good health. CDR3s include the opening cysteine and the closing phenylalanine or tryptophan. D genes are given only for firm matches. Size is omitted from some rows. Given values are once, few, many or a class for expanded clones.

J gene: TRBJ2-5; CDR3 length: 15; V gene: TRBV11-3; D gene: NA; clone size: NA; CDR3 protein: CASRDPGPQGETQYF; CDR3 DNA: TGTGCCAGCAGAGACCCCGGTCCCCAGGGGGAGACCCAGTACTTC
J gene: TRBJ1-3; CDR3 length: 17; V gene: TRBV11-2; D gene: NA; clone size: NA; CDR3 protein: CASSLEGRPDKGNTIYF; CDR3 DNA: TGTGCCAGCAGCTTAGAGGGCAGGCCGGATAAAGGAAACACCATATATTTT
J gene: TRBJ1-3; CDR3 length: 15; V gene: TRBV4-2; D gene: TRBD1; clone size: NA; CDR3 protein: CASSPQGDSGNTIYF; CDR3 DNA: TGTGCCAGCAGCCCGCAGGGGGACTCTGGAAACACCATATATTTT
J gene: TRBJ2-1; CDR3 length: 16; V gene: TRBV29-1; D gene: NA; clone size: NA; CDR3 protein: CSVEDPDRSLDNEQFF; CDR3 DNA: TGCAGCGTTGAAGACCCAGACAGGTCGCTGGACAATGAGCAGTTCTTC
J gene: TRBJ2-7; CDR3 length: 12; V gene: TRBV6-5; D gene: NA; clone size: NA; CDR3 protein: CASSPGDYEQYF; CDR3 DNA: TGTGCCAGCTCCCCCGGGGACTACGAGCAGTACTTC
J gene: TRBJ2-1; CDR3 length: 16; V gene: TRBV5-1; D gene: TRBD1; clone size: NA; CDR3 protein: CASSLRGGTGVDEQFF; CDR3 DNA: TGCGCCAGCAGCCTCCGAGGTGGTACAGGGGTCGATGAGCAGTTCTTC
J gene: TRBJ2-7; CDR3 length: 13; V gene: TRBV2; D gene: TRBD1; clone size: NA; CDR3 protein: CASSAPGTVEQYF; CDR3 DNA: TGTGCCAGCAGTGCCCCCGGGACAGTCGAGCAGTACTTC
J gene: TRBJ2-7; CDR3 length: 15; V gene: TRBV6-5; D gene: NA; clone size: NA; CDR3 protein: CASSAQGLFAYEQYF; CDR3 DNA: TGTGCCAGCAGTGCACAGGGCTTGTTTGCTTACGAGCAGTACTTC
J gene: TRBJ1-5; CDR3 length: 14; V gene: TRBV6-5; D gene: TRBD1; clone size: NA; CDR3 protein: CASKGQGGHQPQHF; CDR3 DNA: TGTGCCAGCAAGGGACAGGGGGGTCATCAGCCCCAGCATTTT
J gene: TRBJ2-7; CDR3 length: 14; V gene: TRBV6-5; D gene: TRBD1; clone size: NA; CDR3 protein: CASSKGTGAHEQYF; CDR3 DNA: TGTGCCAGCAGCAAAGGGACAGGGGCCCACGAGCAGTACTTC
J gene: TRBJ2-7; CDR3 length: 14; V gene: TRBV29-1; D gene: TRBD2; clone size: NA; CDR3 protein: CSVVPGTSGYEQYF; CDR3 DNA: TGCAGCGTAGTTCCCGGGACTAGCGGCTACGAGCAGTACTTC
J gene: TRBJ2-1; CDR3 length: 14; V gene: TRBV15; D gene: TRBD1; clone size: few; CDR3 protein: CATSGRTGYNEQFF; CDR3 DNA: TGTGCCACCAGCGGAAGGACAGGGTACAATGAGCAGTTCTTC
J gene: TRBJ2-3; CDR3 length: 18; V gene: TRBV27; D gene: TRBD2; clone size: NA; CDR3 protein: CASSPGLAGGPGTDTQYF; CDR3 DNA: TGTGCCAGCAGTCCGGGACTAGCGGGGGGCCCGGGCACAGATACGCAGTATTTT
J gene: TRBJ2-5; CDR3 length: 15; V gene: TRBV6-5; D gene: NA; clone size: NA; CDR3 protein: CASSYYRDNQETQYF; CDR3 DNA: TGTGCCAGCAGTTACTACCGGGACAACCAAGAGACCCAGTACTTC
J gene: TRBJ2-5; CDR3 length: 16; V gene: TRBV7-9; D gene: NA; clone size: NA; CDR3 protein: CASTPPGGGTVGTQYF; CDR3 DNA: TGTGCCAGCACTCCCCCAGGCGGGGGGACAGTGGGGACCCAGTACTTC
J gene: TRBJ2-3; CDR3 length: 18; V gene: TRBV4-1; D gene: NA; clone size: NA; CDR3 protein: CASSQPTGLFISTDTQYF; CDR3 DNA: TGCGCCAGCAGCCAACCTACGGGACTCTTTATTAGCACAGATACGCAGTATTTT
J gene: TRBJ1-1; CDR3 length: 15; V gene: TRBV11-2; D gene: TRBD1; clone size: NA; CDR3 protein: CASSPPDRGVTEAFF; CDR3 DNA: TGTGCCAGCAGCCCGCCGGACAGGGGTGTAACTGAAGCTTTCTTT
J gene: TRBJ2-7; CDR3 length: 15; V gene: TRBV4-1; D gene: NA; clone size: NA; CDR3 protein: CASSQGADNYYEQYF; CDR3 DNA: TGCGCCAGCAGCCAAGGGGCGGACAACTACTACGAGCAGTACTTC
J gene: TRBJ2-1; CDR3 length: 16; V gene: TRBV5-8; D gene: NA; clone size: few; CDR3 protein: CASSLRRALNYNEQFF; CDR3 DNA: TGTGCCAGCAGCTTGCGGAGGGCCTTAAATTACAATGAGCAGTTCTTC
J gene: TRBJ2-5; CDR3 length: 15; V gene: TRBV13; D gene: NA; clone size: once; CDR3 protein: CASSYREWTEETQYF; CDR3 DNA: TGTGCCAGCAGCTACCGGGAGTGGACCGAAGAGACCCAGTACTTC
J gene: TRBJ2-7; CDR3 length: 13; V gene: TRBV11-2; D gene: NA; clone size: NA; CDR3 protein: CASSLAGDYEQYF; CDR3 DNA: TGTGCCAGCAGCTTGGCAGGGGATTACGAGCAGTACTTC
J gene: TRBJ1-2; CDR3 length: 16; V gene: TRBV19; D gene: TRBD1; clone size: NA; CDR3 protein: CASTLGTGVFGYGYTF; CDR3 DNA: TGTGCCAGTACTCTTGGGACAGGGGTTTTTGGCTATGGCTACACCTTC
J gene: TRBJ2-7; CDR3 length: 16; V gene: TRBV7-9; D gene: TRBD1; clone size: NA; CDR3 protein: CASSLVRGTGEYEQYF; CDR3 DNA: TGTGCCAGCAGCTTAGTTAGGGGGACAGGGGAATACGAGCAGTACTTC
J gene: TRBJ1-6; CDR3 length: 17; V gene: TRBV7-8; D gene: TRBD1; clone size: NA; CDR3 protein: CASSLEAFPGGGRTLHF; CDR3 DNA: TGTGCCAGCAGCTTAGAAGCCTTCCCAGGGGGCGGTCGGACCCTCCACTTT
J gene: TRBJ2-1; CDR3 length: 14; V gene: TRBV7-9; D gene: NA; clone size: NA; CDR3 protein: CASSLSRLNNEQFF; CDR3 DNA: TGTGCCAGCAGCTTATCTAGACTCAACAATGAGCAGTTCTTC
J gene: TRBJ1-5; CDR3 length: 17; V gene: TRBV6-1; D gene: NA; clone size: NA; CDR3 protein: CASSGRGLWESNQPQHF; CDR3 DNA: TGTGCCAGCAGTGGCCGAGGACTGTGGGAGAGCAATCAGCCCCAGCATTTT
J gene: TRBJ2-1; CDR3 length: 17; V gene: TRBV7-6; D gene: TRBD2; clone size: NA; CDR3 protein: CASSFHSGRSSYNEQFF; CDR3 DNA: TGTGCCAGCAGCTTCCATAGCGGGAGAAGCTCCTACAATGAGCAGTTCTTC
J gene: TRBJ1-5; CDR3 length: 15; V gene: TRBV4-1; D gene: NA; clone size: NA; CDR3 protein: CASSQAGHSNQPQHF; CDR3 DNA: TGCGCCAGCAGCCAAGCGGGACACAGCAATCAGCCCCAGCATTTT
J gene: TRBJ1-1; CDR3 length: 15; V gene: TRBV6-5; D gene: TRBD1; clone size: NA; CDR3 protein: CASSYSGATGDEAFF; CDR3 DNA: TGTGCCAGCAGTTACTCGGGGGCGACAGGGGATGAAGCTTTCTTT
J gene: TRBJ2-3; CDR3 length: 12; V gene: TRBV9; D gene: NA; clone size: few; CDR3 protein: CASSVDGIYQYF; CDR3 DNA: TGTGCCAGCAGCGTAGACGGGATATACCAGTATTTT
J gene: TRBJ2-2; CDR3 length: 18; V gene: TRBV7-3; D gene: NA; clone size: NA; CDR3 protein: CASSLTSRWETGTGELFF; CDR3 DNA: TGTGCCAGCAGCTTAACGTCTCGGTGGGAGACGGGCACCGGGGAGCTGTTTTTT
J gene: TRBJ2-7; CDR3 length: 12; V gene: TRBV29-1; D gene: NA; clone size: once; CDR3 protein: CSVSDSSYEQYF; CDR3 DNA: TGCAGCGTTTCCGACAGCTCCTACGAGCAGTACTTC
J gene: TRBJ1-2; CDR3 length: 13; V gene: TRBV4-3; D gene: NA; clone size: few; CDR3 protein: CASSQGSSYGYTF; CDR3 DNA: TGCGCCAGCAGCCAAGGTAGCAGCTATGGCTACACCTTC
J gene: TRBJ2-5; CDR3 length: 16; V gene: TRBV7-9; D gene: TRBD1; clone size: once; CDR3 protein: CASSSRQGAQVETQYF; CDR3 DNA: TGTGCCAGCAGCTCTAGACAGGGGGCGCAGGTAGAGACCCAGTACTTC
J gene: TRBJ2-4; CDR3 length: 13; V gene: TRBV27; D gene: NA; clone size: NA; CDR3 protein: CASSTFAKNIQYF; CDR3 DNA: TGTGCCAGCAGTACATTTGCCAAAAACATTCAGTACTTC
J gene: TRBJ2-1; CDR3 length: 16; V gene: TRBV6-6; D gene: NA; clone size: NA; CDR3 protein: CASSYSNRAGYNEQFF; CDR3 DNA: TGTGCCAGCAGTTACTCGAACCGTGCAGGATACAATGAGCAGTTCTTC
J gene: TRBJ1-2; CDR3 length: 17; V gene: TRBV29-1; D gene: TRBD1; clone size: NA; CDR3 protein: CSARKAGGASNSHGYTF; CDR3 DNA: TGCAGCGCCAGAAAGGCAGGGGGCGCATCGAACTCCCATGGCTACACCTTC
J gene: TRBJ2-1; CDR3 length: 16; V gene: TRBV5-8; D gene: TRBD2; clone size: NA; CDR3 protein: CASSGGLAGVYNEQFF; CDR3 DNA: TGTGCCAGCAGCGGGGGACTAGCGGGAGTCTACAATGAGCAGTTCTTC
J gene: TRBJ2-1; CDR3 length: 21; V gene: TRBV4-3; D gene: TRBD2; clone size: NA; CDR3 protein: CASSQESLGLAGGASYNEQFF; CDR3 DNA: TGCGCCAGCAGCCAAGAGTCCCTGGGACTAGCCGGAGGGGCCTCCTACAATGAGCAGTTCTTC
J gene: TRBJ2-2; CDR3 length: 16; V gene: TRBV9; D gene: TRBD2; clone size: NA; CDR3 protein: CASSVGLAGGRGELFF; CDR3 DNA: TGTGCCAGCAGCGTAGGACTAGCGGGAGGCCGCGGGGAGCTGTTTTTT
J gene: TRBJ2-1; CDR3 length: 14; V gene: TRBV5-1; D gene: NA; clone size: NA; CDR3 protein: CASSAAATDNEQFF; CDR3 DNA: TGCGCCAGCAGCGCCGCCGCCACAGACAATGAGCAGTTCTTC
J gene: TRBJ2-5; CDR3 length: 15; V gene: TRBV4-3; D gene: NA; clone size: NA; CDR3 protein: CASSQDIGSGETQYF; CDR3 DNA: TGCGCCAGCAGCCAAGATATCGGGTCCGGAGAGACCCAGTACTTC
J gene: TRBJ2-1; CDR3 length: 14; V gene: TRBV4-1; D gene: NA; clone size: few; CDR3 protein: CASSHSLHSGEQFF; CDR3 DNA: TGCGCCAGCAGCCACTCTCTACACTCGGGTGAGCAGTTCTTC
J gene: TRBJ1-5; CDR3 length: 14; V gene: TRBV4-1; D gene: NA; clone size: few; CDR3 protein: CASSQEQEAQPQHF; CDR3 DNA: TGCGCCAGCAGCCAAGAACAAGAGGCTCAGCCCCAGCATTTT
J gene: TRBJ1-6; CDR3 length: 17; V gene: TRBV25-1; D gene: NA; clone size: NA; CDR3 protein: CASSESQGPTDNSPLHF; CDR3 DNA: TGTGCCAGCAGTGAATCTCAGGGCCCCACTGATAATTCACCCCTCCACTTT
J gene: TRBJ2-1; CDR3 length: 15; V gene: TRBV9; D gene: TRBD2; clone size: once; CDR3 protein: CASSPSGGTYNEQFF; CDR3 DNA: TGTGCCAGCAGCCCTAGCGGGGGGACCTACAATGAGCAGTTCTTC
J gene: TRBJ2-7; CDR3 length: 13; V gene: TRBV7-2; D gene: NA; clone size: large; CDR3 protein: CASSPPGDYEQYF; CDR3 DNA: TGTGCCAGCAGCCCCCCGGGGGACTACGAGCAGTACTTC